This T cell receptor (beta chain) is drawn from a study of T cells in Graves' hyperthyroidism and ophthalmopathy. At least ten counts were recorded for this clonotype. The TCR beta CDR3 regions underwent amplification using RNA transcripts as the source. HTBI primers were used for first-round RT-PCR of the TCR CDR3. TCRdb ran MiXCR on the multiplex PCR reads and lists one entry per CDR3 protein. The sample comprises around 240,000 distinct CDR3 sequences, around 15% of which are singletons, and 28% rests with the top ten. Diagnoses rested on clinical symptoms, serum thyroxine and TRAb, thyroid ultrasound and orbital computed tomography. PBMCs were obtained from 9.5 to 10 ml fresh peripheral blood. The ends were cut back, 3 bases at V and 2 bases at J, with 13 bases in the middle. The CDR3 totals 15 residues. In germline, CDR1 is KGHSH, CDR2 LQKENI.

The origin of this receptor is a woman aged 18-29 years with Graves' ophthalmopathy. Material: blood. The genes are TRBV18 and TRBJ2-5; D unresolved. The CDR3 DNA sequence: TGTGCCAGCTCACCGGAAGAGGCTTATCAAGAGACCCAGTACTTC. It specifies CASSPEEAYQETQYF.